This T cell receptor beta chain is from a study of blood T cell repertoires in COVID-19. Study-wide background: Acute and convalescent COVID-19 specimens originated in the United States, Italy and Spain. PBMCs, B-cell-depleted T cells, or T cells provided the cDNA or gDNA that made up the material.

V shed 4 bases and J 6 bases; nucleotides not matched to a gene: 12. CDR3 length: 15 residues. The germline gives CDR1 MNHEY, CDR2 SMNVEV (reference sequence). In the original workflow: Amplification with reference gene primers provided the estimates of nucleated cell counts. TCRdb's table, derived via immunoSEQ multiplex PCR, lists solely in-frame clones and lacks some. Clone size and the V and J calls come from that table; the DNA yielded D and trimming. The repertoire has roughly 150,000 clones, about 90% of them found once; the top ten carry around 6.5%. Sequencing was carried out using peripheral blood. The chain couples TRBV27 to TRBJ2-7, with 7 positions matching TRBD1. This receptor was identified in a man aged 80 or over with acute or convalescent COVID-19. CDR3 protein: CASSSGRGIHSEQYF. The CDR3 DNA reads TGTGCCAGCAGTTCGGGCAGGGGGATCCATTCCGAGCAGTACTTC.